This TCR beta chain was captured in a study of CD4+ T cells in melanoma. Study-level findings and limits: A reported correlation linked neoantigen-specific CD4+ T cells to CD8+, macrophage and B cell function. In melanoma, neoantigen-specific CD4+ T cells reportedly differed in differentiation state.

Germline V gene lookup returns CDR1 LGHNA and CDR2 YSLEER. Between the trimmed V and J ends, which lost 0 bases and 6 bases, there was a span of 15 bases. The CDR3 has 16 residues. Assay: immunoSEQ multiplex PCR; the TCRdb copy retains only in-frame clones and omits some. This table has about 110,000 clones, approximately 92% appearing once. A note on this clone: Its specificity is not known.

The J gene is TRBJ1-5, the V gene TRBV4-3; D is unclear. Sequencing was performed on peripheral blood. The sequence was obtained from a human donor with melanoma. This CDR3 reads CASSQDLPDTGQPQHF. The CDR3, as DNA: TGCGCCAGCAGCCAAGATCTACCCGATACGGGTCAGCCCCAGCATTTT.